The 31 T cell receptor beta chains listed next were all sequenced from one sample in a study of blood T cell repertoires in COVID-19. The method was immunoSEQ multiplex PCR; TCRdb's version includes in-frame clones alone and lacks a portion of them. The repertoire has about 200,000 clones, roughly 76% of them found once; the top ten carry around 5.4%. The sample consisted of peripheral blood. These receptors all stem from a human donor in a cohort sampled during active COVID-19.

The chain uses TRBV10-2 and TRBJ1-5; the match to TRBD1 covers 7 bases. CDR1 is WSHSY and CDR2 is SAAADI in the germline V gene. The CDR3 covers 14 residues. V shed 6 bases and J 6 bases; nucleotides not matched to a gene: 8. CDR3 sequence: CASSADRAGQPQHF. CDR3 bases: TGCGCCAGCAGCGCCGACAGGGCAGGTCAGCCCCAGCATTTT.

This chain joins TRBV11-2 and TRBJ1-2; the D gene is possibly TRBD1 (5 bases). Germline lookup yields CDR1 SGHAT and CDR2 FQNNGV. The ends were cut back, 1 base at V and 3 bases at J, with 9 bases in the middle. CDR3 length: 14 residues. The CDR3 DNA sequence: TGTGCCAGCAGCTTAGGAGCCAGGGACTATGGCTACACCTTC. Translating it yields CASSLGARDYGYTF.

The CDR3 DNA follows: TGTGCCAGCAGCTCGGCCTCGGCCGGACTAGCGGGAGGTGGGTACGAGCAGTACTTC. The encoded protein is CASSSASAGLAGGGYEQYF. The J gene is TRBJ2-7, the V gene TRBV5-6, with 14 bases that match TRBD2. CDR1 and CDR2 (germline): SGHDT, YYEEEE. The CDR3 covers 19 residues. The J segment lost 4 bases and the V segment lost 3 bases, leaving 15 bases of the junction unmatched.

CDR3 coding DNA: TGTGCCAGCTCACCATACCAGGGGACCACGTATGAAAAACTGTTTTTT. Translated, it gives CASSPYQGTTYEKLFF. The chain combines TRBV18 with TRBJ1-4; D possibly corresponds to TRBD1 (6 bases). V was pared by 2 bases and J by 6 bases, with 16 bases between. Germline CDR1 is KGHSH and CDR2 is LQKENI. The CDR3 is 16 residues long.

The chain recombines TRBV5-1 with TRBJ2-7; 8 nucleotides agree with TRBD1. The CDR3 loop spans 14 amino acids. After removal of 5 bases from V and 3 bases from J, the junction contained 7 bases not matched to a gene. Germline V gene data show CDR1 as SGHRS and CDR2 as YFSETQ. The CDR3 sequence is CASSQGQGVYEQYF. CDR3 DNA sequence: TGCGCCAGCAGTCAAGGACAGGGTGTCTACGAGCAGTACTTC.

The gene calls are TRBV6-2 or TRBV6-3 and TRBJ2-4, with 7 bases aligning to TRBD2. Per germline, CDR1 MNHEY and CDR2 SVGEGT. This CDR3 has 21 residues. V was clipped by 2 bases and J by 0 bases; unmatched bases: 19. The CDR3 DNA is TGTGCCAGCAGTTACGGACTGTGGAGCGGGATTCAGGCCCTAGCCAAAAACATTCAGTACTTC. Its translation: CASSYGLWSGIQALAKNIQYF.

The J gene is TRBJ2-7, the V gene TRBV5-6, with TRBD2 matching over 14 bases. The V gene end was trimmed by 3 bases and the J gene end by 6 bases; junction bases not matched to a gene: 5. Germline CDR1 is SGHDT and CDR2 is YYEEEE. This CDR3 contains 15 residues. CDR3 nucleotide sequence: TGTGCCAGCAGCTGGATGACTAGCGGGAGGGTCGAGCAGTACTTC. Its protein product is CASSWMTSGRVEQYF.

This clone has only one observation. V gene TRBV11-2 combines with J gene TRBJ1-2, with unresolved D. The CDR3 sequence is 11 residues long. The V and J ends lost 6 bases and 8 bases respectively, with 10 bases between them. Germline V gene lookup returns CDR1 SGHAT and CDR2 FQNNGV. The DNA for the CDR3 is TGTGCCAGCAGGCAACTTAGAGGCTACACCTTC. Protein product: CASRQLRGYTF.

This clone appeared a few times. The chain is built from TRBV19 and TRBJ1-1, with TRBD1 matching 8 bases. The CDR3 length is 15 residues. J gave up 1 base and V 2 bases, and 3 bases lay outside the gene matches. Looked up from germline, CDR1 is LNHDA and CDR2 is SQIVND (reference sequence). The CDR3 DNA follows: TGTGCCAGTAGTATATCAGGGGGCGGGAACACTGAAGCTTTCTTT. It translates to CASSISGGGNTEAFF.

This chain uses TRBV21-1 with TRBJ2-7; the tabulated D call, TRBD1, remains unverified against the DNA. TRBV21-1 is a pseudogene segment. This CDR3 has 19 residues. The CDR3 DNA reads as TGTGCCAGCAGCAAAGGGGGTGGGGACAACAAGTGGGAAGACCACGAGCAGTACTTC. Amino acid sequence: CASSKGGGDNKWEDHEQYF.

The V and J genes are TRBV10-1 and TRBJ2-2; D remains ambiguous. CDR1 and CDR2 from the germline V gene are WNHNN and SYGVQD (reference sequence). This CDR3 is 15 amino acids long. V was pared by 3 bases and J by 5 bases, with 13 bases between. This CDR3 is CASSDSRCLTGELFF. CDR3 nucleotides: TGCGCCAGCAGTGACTCCCGGTGTCTTACCGGGGAGCTGTTTTTT.

The chain links TRBV19 to TRBJ1-2; D is unclear. Trimming shortened V by 4 bases and J by 3 bases, and 12 bases separated the two germline ends. The CDR3 is 14 residues long. The germline gives CDR1 LNHDA, CDR2 SQIVND (reference sequence). The CDR3 DNA is TGTGCCAGTAGTACCCTCGGGAGGGACTATGGCTACACCTTC. It encodes CASSTLGRDYGYTF. The full variable domain, in which reference TRBV19 and TRBJ1-2 provide the parts outside the CDR3, is DGGITQSPKYLFRKEGQNVTLSCEQNLNHDAMYWYRQDPGQGLRLIYYSQIVNDFQKGDIAEGYSVSREKKESFPLTVTSAQKNPTAFYLCASSTLGRDYGYTFGSGTRLTVV.

CDR3 sequence: CASSRTSGAYNEQFF. The DNA of the CDR3 is TGTGCCAGCAGCCGGACTAGCGGGGCCTACAATGAGCAGTTCTTC. The chain carries TRBV14 and TRBJ2-1; TRBD2 matches at 12 bases. The CDR3 has 15 amino acids. With 4 bases clipped from V and 2 bases from J, the junction kept 0 bases outside the gene matches. Per the germline V gene, CDR1 is SGHDN and CDR2 is FVKESK.

The chain joins TRBV7-8 to TRBJ1-5; 7 nucleotides align to TRBD1. The CDR3 is 14 amino acids. Germline V gives CDR1 SGHVS, CDR2 FQNEAQ. V trimming: 1 base; J trimming: 7 bases; junction bases outside the gene matches: 4. CDR3 nucleotides: TGTGCCAGCAGCTTAGGAGGGGGCGGGCAGCCCCAGCATTTT. Translated: CASSLGGGGQPQHF.

The chain's CDR3 is CASSGGNQPQHF. The CDR3, as DNA: TGTGCCAGCAGTGGAGGGAATCAGCCCCAGCATTTT. The chain combines TRBV28 with TRBJ1-5; D unresolved. Trimming stripped 5 bases from V and 4 bases from J, with 6 bases between. CDR1 and CDR2 from the germline V gene are MDHEN and SYDVKM. The CDR3 is made up of 12 amino acids.

V gene TRBV9 combines with J gene TRBJ2-1; a weak D match, TRBD2 (5 bases). From germline, CDR1 is SGDLS and CDR2 YYNGEE. The V end lost 4 bases, the J end lost 7 bases, and 15 bases lay between the germline ends. The CDR3 consists of 14 residues. The CDR3 reads CASSPLGSDNEQFF. CDR3 nucleotides: TGTGCCAGCAGCCCCCTAGGGAGTGATAATGAGCAGTTCTTC. The variable domain in full, with the rest retrieved from reference TRBV9 and TRBJ2-1, is DSGVTQTPKHLITATGQRVTLRCSPRSGDLSVYWYQQSLDQGLQFLIQYYNGEERAKGNILERFSAQQFPDLHSELNLSSLELGDSALYFCASSPLGSDNEQFFGPGTRLTVL.

The chain couples TRBV27 to TRBJ1-1, with D tentatively TRBD1 (5 bases). Germline CDR1 reads MNHEY; CDR2 reads SMNVEV (reference sequence). Trimming shortened V by 6 bases and J by 0 bases, and 20 bases separated the two germline ends. The CDR3 runs 17 residues. The CDR3 here is CASRSPLTGGVNTEAFF. In nucleotides, the CDR3 is TGTGCCAGCAGGTCCCCTCTGACTGGGGGGGTGAACACTGAAGCTTTCTTT.

CDR3 bases: TGTGCCAGCTCACCATCGGGACTAGCGACCGGGGAGCTGTTTTTT. Translated: CASSPSGLATGELFF. The chain recombines TRBV18 with TRBJ2-2; 10 nucleotides line up with TRBD2. This CDR3 region has 15 residues. Germline-derived CDR1 and CDR2 are KGHSH and LQKENI. Germline trimming cut 2 bases from V and 5 bases from J; bases unmatched to any gene: 2.

The chain links TRBV7-2 to TRBJ2-3; 9 nucleotides line up with TRBD2. CDR1 and CDR2 (germline): SGHTA, FQGNSA. The CDR3 loop spans 17 amino acids. V trimming: 1 base; J trimming: 4 bases; junction bases outside the gene matches: 9. The CDR3 here is CASSLDGLAGFADTQYF. The CDR3 region has the DNA TGTGCCAGCAGCTTAGACGGGCTAGCGGGATTCGCAGATACGCAGTATTTT.

The genes are TRBV5-6 and TRBJ2-2, with TRBD2 matching 11 bases. With V trimmed by 3 bases and J by 7 bases, 11 bases remained unmatched. CDR3 length: 17 amino acids. The germline gives CDR1 SGHDT, CDR2 YYEEEE. The CDR3 DNA reads as TGTGCCAGCAGCTCAGCCCAACTAGCGGGAGTAATCGGGGAGCTGTTTTTT. Translating it yields CASSSAQLAGVIGELFF.

This clone came up a few times. The gene calls are TRBV28 and TRBJ1-6, with 10 nucleotides matching TRBD1. Germline trimming cut 5 bases from V and 6 bases from J; bases unmatched to any gene: 7. The CDR3 contains 16 residues. The germline V gene has CDR1 MDHEN and CDR2 SYDVKM. The CDR3 nucleotides are TGTGCCAGCAGTCTGTATCGGGACAGGGGTAATTCACCCCTCCACTTT. Encoded protein: CASSLYRDRGNSPLHF.

The chain combines TRBV27 with TRBJ1-5, with D perhaps TRBD1 (5 bases). CDR3 size: 15 residues. Germline V gene sequence: CDR1 MNHEY, CDR2 SMNVEV (reference sequence). The V and J ends lost 3 bases and 6 bases respectively, with 15 bases between them. CDR3 protein: CASSFRGTRGQPQHF. The DNA of the CDR3 is TGTGCCAGCAGTTTCCGAGGGACTCGTGGTCAGCCCCAGCATTTT.

The J gene is TRBJ2-2, the V gene TRBV7-3, with D perhaps matching TRBD2 (6 bases). Germline V gene data show CDR1 as SGHTA and CDR2 as FQGTGA. Between the trimmed V and J ends, which lost 5 bases and 3 bases, there was a span of 13 bases. This CDR3 region has 15 residues. The CDR3 DNA sequence: TGTGCCAGCAGCCCCCGGGACTGGGACACCGGGGAGCTGTTTTTT. Translated: CASSPRDWDTGELFF.

There are a few counts of this clone. The rearrangement links TRBV20-1 to TRBJ2-1; D ambiguous. The CDR3 consists of 11 residues. Looked up from germline, CDR1 is DFQATT and CDR2 is SNEGSKA (reference sequence). The V end was cut by 7 bases, the J end by 9 bases, with 13 bases between. The CDR3 bases are TGCAGTGTCCTGACGGGTAGTGAGCAGTTCTTC. This sequence encodes CSVLTGSEQFF.

The chain is built from TRBV27 and TRBJ2-5, with D unresolved. There are 16 residues in the CDR3. CDR1 and CDR2 from the germline V gene are MNHEY and SMNVEV (reference sequence). Trimming pared 5 bases from V and 1 base from J, leaving 17 bases between. CDR3: CASSLRRPSTQETQYF. The DNA of the CDR3 is TGTGCCAGCAGTCTACGACGGCCTAGTACCCAAGAGACCCAGTACTTC.

The V gene is TRBV9, the J gene TRBJ2-5; D possibly corresponds to TRBD1 (6 bases). Germline CDR1 reads SGDLS; CDR2 reads YYNGEE. The V end lost 3 bases, the J end lost 4 bases, and 22 bases lay between the germline ends. The CDR3 has 17 residues. The CDR3, as DNA: TGTGCCAGCAGCGCAGAATCAGGGGCCTCCAACGGAGAGACCCAGTACTTC. As protein: CASSAESGASNGETQYF.

This clone was seen at least ten times. Other DNA sequences within the sample encode an identical CDR3. The rearrangement links TRBV19 to TRBJ1-5; D is undetermined. Germline CDR1 and CDR2: LNHDA and SQIVND (reference sequence). This CDR3 is built from 14 residues. The germline V and J ends were trimmed by 6 bases and 0 bases, with 9 bases remaining between them. The CDR3 protein is CASSLRDSNQPQHF. The CDR3 DNA reads as TGTGCCAGTAGCCTCCGGGATAGCAATCAGCCCCAGCATTTT.

The rearrangement joins TRBV7-2 to TRBJ2-1; 8 bases agree with TRBD1. This CDR3 comprises 14 residues. V lost 5 bases, J lost 6 bases, and 6 bases stayed unmatched. Germline CDR1 SGHTA, CDR2 FQGNSA. The CDR3 loop is CASSTRTGSNEQFF. CDR3 in DNA: TGTGCCAGCAGCACGAGGACAGGGAGCAATGAGCAGTTCTTC.

This clone showed up just once. V and J are TRBV5-1 and TRBJ2-1, with TRBD2 matching 8 bases. V gave up 2 bases and J gave up 9 bases; unmatched junction bases: 13. The germline V gene has CDR1 SGHRS and CDR2 YFSETQ. CDR3 size: 16 residues. The CDR3 region is CASSFGREDRIGEQFF. The CDR3 nucleotides read TGCGCCAGCAGCTTTGGGCGGGAGGACCGCATAGGTGAGCAGTTCTTC.

The chain has TRBV6-5 and TRBJ2-1; possible D gene TRBD2, 6 bases. CDR3 length: 15 amino acids. V lost 5 bases and J lost 2, with 13 bases in between. The germline V gene encodes CDR1 MNHEY and CDR2 SVGAGI. CDR3 loop: CASSRSGPPYNEQFF. The CDR3 DNA follows: TGTGCCAGCAGTCGTAGCGGACCCCCCTACAATGAGCAGTTCTTC.

J is TRBJ1-2 and V is TRBV18, with 10 bases that match TRBD1. Germline values: CDR1 KGHSH, CDR2 LQKENI. The CDR3 is 13 residues long. The trim removed 4 bases at V and 8 bases at J, leaving 4 bases unmatched. Written as DNA, the CDR3 is TGTGCCAGCTCACTTGACAGGGGGCAGGGCTACACCTTC. Amino acid sequence: CASSLDRGQGYTF. Drawing the rest from reference TRBV18 and TRBJ1-2, the complete variable domain is NAGVMQNPRHLVRRRGQEARLRCSPMKGHSHVYWYRQLPEEGLKFMVYLQKENIIDESGMPKERFSAEFPKEGPSILRIQQVVRGDSAAYFCASSLDRGQGYTFGSGTRLTVV.